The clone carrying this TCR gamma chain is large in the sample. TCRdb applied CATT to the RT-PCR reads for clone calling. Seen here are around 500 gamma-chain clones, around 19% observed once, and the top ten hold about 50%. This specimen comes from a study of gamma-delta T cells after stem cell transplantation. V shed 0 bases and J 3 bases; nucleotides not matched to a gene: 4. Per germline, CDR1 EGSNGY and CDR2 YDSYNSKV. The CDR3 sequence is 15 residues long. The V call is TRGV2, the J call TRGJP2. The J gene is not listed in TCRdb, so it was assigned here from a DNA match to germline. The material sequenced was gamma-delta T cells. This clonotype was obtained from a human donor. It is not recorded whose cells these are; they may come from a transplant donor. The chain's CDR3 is CATWDGRGSDWIKTF. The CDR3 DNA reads TGTGCCACCTGGGACGGGCGAGGTAGTGATTGGATCAAGACGTTT.